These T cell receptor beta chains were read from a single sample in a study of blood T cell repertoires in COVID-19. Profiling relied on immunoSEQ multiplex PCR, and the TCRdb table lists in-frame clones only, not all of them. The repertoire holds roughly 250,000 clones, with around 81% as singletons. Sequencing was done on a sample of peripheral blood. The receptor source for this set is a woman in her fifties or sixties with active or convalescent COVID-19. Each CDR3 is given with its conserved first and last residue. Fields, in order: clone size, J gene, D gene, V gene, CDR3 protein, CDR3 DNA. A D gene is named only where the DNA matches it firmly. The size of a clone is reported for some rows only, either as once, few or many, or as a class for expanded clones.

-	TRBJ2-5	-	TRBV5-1	CASSSRETQYF	TGCGCCAGCAGCTCCAGAGAGACCCAGTACTTC
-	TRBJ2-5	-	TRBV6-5	CASRSWDKETQYF	TGTGCCAGCAGAAGCTGGGACAAAGAGACCCAGTACTTC
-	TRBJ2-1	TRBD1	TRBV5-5	CASSLVTGGRNEQFF	TGTGCCAGCAGCTTGGTGACAGGGGGCAGAAATGAGCAGTTCTTC
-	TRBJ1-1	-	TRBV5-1	CASSPRVSGQNTEAFF	TGCGCCAGCAGCCCGCGAGTATCTGGACAAAACACTGAAGCTTTCTTT
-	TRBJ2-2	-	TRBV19	CASTRTGPNTGELFF	TGTGCCAGCACCCGAACAGGGCCGAACACCGGGGAGCTGTTTTTT
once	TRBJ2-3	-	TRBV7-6	CASTLGGVPTDTQYF	TGTGCCAGCACCCTAGGGGGGGTCCCCACAGATACGCAGTATTTT
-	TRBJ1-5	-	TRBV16	CASSQVLQAGNQPQHF	TGTGCCAGCAGCCAGGTTTTACAGGCAGGCAATCAGCCCCAGCATTTT
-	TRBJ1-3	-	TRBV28	CASSFDRSSGNTIYF	TGTGCCAGCAGTTTCGACAGGTCCTCTGGAAACACCATATATTTT
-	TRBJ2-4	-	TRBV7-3	CASSSPDRGNIQYF	TGTGCCAGCAGCTCCCCTGATAGAGGAAACATTCAGTACTTC
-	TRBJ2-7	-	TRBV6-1	CASSEFGAYEQYF	TGTGCCAGCAGTGAGTTCGGGGCCTACGAGCAGTACTTC
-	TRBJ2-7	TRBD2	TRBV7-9	CASSSGTSGEYYEQYF	TGTGCCAGCAGCTCCGGGACTAGCGGGGAATACTACGAGCAGTACTTC
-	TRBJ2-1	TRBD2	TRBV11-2	CASSFSGGGSRGEQFF	TGTGCCAGCAGCTTCTCGGGCGGGGGGAGCAGGGGTGAGCAGTTCTTC
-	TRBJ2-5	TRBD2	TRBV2	CASSDASGGVETQYF	TGTGCCAGCAGTGATGCTAGCGGGGGGGTAGAGACCCAGTACTTC
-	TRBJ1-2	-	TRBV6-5	CASNPGGSYGYTF	TGTGCCAGCAACCCGGGAGGATCCTATGGCTACACCTTC
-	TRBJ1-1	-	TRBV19	CASSPKGVLLNTEAFF	TGTGCCAGTAGTCCCAAAGGGGTCCTTCTGAACACTGAAGCTTTCTTT
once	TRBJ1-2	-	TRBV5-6	CASSFGQSDNYGYTF	TGTGCCAGCAGCTTCGGACAGTCGGATAACTATGGCTACACCTTC
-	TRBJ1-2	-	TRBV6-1	CASGGAGRGSYTF	TGTGCCAGCGGAGGGGCAGGCAGAGGGAGCTACACCTTC
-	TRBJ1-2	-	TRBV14	CASSQDNYYGYTF	TGTGCCAGCAGCCAAGACAATTACTATGGCTACACCTTC
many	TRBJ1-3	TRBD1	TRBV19	CASAWDREFGNTIYF	TGTGCCAGTGCCTGGGACAGGGAATTTGGAAACACCATATATTTT
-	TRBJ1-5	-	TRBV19	CASSRTGISNQPQHF	TGTGCCAGTAGTAGGACCGGGATTAGCAATCAGCCCCAGCATTTT
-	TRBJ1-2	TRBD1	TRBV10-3	CAISETGQGTAYGYTF	TGTGCCATCAGTGAGACTGGACAGGGAACGGCCTATGGCTACACCTTC
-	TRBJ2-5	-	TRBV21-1	CASSKGGIEETQYF	TGTGCCAGCAGCAAAGGGGGCATTGAAGAGACCCAGTACTTC
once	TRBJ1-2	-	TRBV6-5	CASSPTELYGYTF	TGTGCCAGCAGTCCAACAGAGCTCTATGGCTACACCTTC
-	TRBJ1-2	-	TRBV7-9	CASSPFIPNGYTF	TGTGCCAGCAGCCCTTTCATACCTAATGGCTACACCTTC
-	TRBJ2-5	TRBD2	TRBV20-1	CSASPSGEYF	TGCAGTGCTAGTCCTAGCGGGGAGTACTTC
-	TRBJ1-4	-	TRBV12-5	CASGLFPRGALFF	TGTGCTAGTGGTTTGTTCCCCAGGGGCGCACTGTTTTTT
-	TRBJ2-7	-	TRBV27	CASSYGVSQEQYF	TGTGCCAGCAGTTACGGGGTCTCGCAAGAGCAGTACTTC
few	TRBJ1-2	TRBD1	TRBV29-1	CSAQSRTGPNYGYTF	TGCAGCGCCCAGTCCCGGACAGGGCCCAACTATGGCTACACCTTC
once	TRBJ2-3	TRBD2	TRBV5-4	CASINVGISGGTTDTQYF	TGTGCCAGCATCAATGTGGGGATTAGCGGGGGGACAACAGATACGCAGTATTTT
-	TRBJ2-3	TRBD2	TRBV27	CASSSPGLASPDTQYF	TGTGCCAGCAGCTCCCCCGGACTAGCCAGCCCAGATACGCAGTATTTT
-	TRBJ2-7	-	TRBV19	CASRQGLISYEQYF	TGTGCCAGTAGACAGGGCTTGATCTCCTACGAGCAGTACTTC
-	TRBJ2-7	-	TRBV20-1	CSAQRRDEQYF	TGCAGTGCGCAGCGGAGGGACGAGCAGTACTTC
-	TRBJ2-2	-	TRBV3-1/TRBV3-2	CASSQVAGANTGELFF	TGTGCCAGCAGCCAAGTGGCGGGGGCAAACACCGGGGAGCTGTTTTTT
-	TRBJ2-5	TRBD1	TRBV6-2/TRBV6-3	CASSYPRGRETQYF	TGTGCCAGCAGTTATCCCAGGGGGCGGGAGACCCAGTACTTC
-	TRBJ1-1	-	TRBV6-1	CASSGSTGVGNTEAFF	TGTGCCAGCAGTGGTTCGACGGGGGTGGGGAACACTGAAGCTTTCTTT
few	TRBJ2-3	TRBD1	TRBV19	CASGQGAPSYTDTQYF	TGTGCCAGTGGGCAGGGGGCGCCTAGCTACACAGATACGCAGTATTTT
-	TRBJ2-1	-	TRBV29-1	CSVESSAGDGPFF	TGCAGCGTTGAATCGTCGGCAGGGGATGGGCCGTTCTTC
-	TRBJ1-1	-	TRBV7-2	CASSLAAGSTEAFF	TGTGCCAGCAGCTTAGCAGCAGGATCCACTGAAGCTTTCTTT
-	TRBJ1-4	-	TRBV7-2	CASSFVAGPEKLFF	TGTGCCAGCAGCTTTGTGGCAGGGCCCGAAAAACTGTTTTTT
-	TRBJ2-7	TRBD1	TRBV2	CASGAGTGRYEQYF	TGTGCCAGCGGAGCCGGGACAGGGCGGTACGAGCAGTACTTC
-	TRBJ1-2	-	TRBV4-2	CASSQDSINYGYTF	TGTGCCAGCAGCCAAGATTCAATTAACTATGGCTACACCTTC
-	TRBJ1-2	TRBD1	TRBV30	CAWAPGTGHYGYTF	TGTGCCTGGGCTCCCGGGACAGGGCACTATGGCTACACCTTC
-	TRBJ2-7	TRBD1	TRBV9	CASSGDRVNEQYF	TGTGCCAGCAGCGGGGACAGGGTAAACGAGCAGTACTTC
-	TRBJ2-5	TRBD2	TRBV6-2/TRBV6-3	CASSPIGGGGETQYF	TGTGCCAGCAGTCCCATCGGCGGGGGGGGAGAGACCCAGTACTTC
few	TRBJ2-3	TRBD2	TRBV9	CASSEGSGTSGGAWTDTQYF	TGTGCCAGCAGCGAGGGATCCGGGACTAGCGGGGGGGCGTGGACAGATACGCAGTATTTT
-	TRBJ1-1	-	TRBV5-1	CASSLGGQNTEAFF	TGCGCCAGCAGCTTGGGGGGACAGAACACTGAAGCTTTCTTT
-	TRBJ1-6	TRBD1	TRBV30	CAWTSGTGPSPLHF	TGTGCCTGGACCTCCGGGACAGGGCCTTCACCCCTCCACTTT
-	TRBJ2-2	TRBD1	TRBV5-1	CASSPMTGTDTGELFF	TGCGCCAGCAGCCCTATGACAGGGACGGACACCGGGGAGCTGTTTTTT
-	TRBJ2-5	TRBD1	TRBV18	CASSPGQGQETQYF	TGTGCCAGCTCACCCGGACAGGGCCAAGAGACCCAGTACTTC
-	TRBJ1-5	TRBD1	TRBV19	CASSIGTGGYQPQHF	TGTGCCAGTAGTATCGGGACAGGGGGATATCAGCCCCAGCATTTT
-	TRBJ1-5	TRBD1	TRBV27	CASGDRSQPQHF	TGTGCCAGCGGGGACAGGTCGCAGCCCCAGCATTTT
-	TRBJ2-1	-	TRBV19	CASSIGQNNEQFF	TGTGCCAGTAGTATAGGACAGAACAATGAGCAGTTCTTC
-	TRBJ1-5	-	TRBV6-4	CASAAGEKQPQHF	TGTGCCAGCGCTGCAGGGGAGAAGCAGCCCCAGCATTTT
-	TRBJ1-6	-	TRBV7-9	CASSLPRANSPLHF	TGTGCCAGCAGCTTGCCCAGGGCTAATTCACCCCTCCACTTT
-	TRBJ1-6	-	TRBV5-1	CASSQGLYRDGERRVNNSPLHF	TGCGCCAGCAGCCAAGGGCTCTACCGGGACGGAGAACGGAGGGTAAATAATTCACCCCTCCACTTT
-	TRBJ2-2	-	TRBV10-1	CASSETGLYTGELFF	TGCGCCAGCAGTGAAACGGGACTTTACACCGGGGAGCTGTTTTTT
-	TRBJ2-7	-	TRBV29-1	CSVVHPEGYEQYF	TGCAGCGTTGTCCATCCCGAGGGCTACGAGCAGTACTTC
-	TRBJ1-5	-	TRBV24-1	CATSEGGTGDNQPQHF	TGTGCCACCAGTGAAGGAGGGACTGGGGACAATCAGCCCCAGCATTTT
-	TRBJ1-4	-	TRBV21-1	CASSSWDRECIELFF	TGTGCCAGCAGCTCATGGGACAGGGAATGTATTGAACTGTTTTTT